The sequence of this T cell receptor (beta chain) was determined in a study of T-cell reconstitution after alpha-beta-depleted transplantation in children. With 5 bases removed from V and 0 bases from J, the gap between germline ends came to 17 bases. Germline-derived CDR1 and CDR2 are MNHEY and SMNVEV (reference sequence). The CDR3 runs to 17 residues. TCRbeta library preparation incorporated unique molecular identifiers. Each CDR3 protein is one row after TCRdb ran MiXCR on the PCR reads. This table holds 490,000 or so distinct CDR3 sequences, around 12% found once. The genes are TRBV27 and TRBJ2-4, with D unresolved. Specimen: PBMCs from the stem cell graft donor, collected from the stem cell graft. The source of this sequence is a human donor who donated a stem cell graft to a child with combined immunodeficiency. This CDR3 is CASSLLQVPLAKNIQYF. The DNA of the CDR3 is TGTGCCAGCAGTCTCCTGCAGGTACCCCTAGCCAAAAACATTCAGTACTTC.